This section outlines one T cell receptor beta chain sequence together with its context. Its antigen remains undetermined. The sample holds no much larger clone one base away, and base qualities are not on file. From a lookup of the germline V gene, CDR1 and CDR2 are SGDLS and YYNGEE. V is cut back by 4 bases and J by 7 bases, with 13 bases in the junction unmatched. The CDR3, from cysteine to phenylalanine, totals 16 residues. Only the CDR3 DNA stays, 48 bases, in frame from base 1. Genomic DNA was extracted from sorted cells for sequencing of the TCRbeta CDR3 region. The immunoSEQ Assay was used for sequencing of TCRbeta CDR3 regions. This is the immuneACCESS table as TCRdb keeps it, with only in-frame sequences that have V and J called. A part of the clones is gone; compared with another copy, unresolved V genes explain less than half, and the rest is unexplained. This sample holds approximately 81,000 clones; about 92% were observed only once. The top ten clonotypes cover around 15% of the sample.

The entry originates in a study of OX40 agonist ivuxolimab in advanced cancers. Study-wide context: Ivuxolimab was an agonistic, fully human IgG2 monoclonal antibody directed against OX40 (CD134), a costimulatory receptor. The point of sequencing TCRbeta in the periphery was to test whether ivuxolimab changed TCR sequence diversity and drove clonal T-cell expansion. Among the 50 to 55 dose-escalation patients, some 20 had hepatocellular carcinoma, approximately 15 melanoma, 9 renal cell carcinoma and 9 head and neck cancer. The monotherapy dose-escalation portion (N ≈ 55 patients) of the phase I ivuxolimab trial is reported in the paper. Partial responses occurred in three dose-escalation patients, of whom one had hepatocellular carcinoma and two had cutaneous melanoma. Intravenous ivuxolimab was administered to patients every 2 weeks at six dose levels: 0.01, 0.1, 0.3, 1.5, 3 and 10 mg/kg. In the dose-escalation cohort, 65% to 85% of patients were male, and the mean age was roughly 60 years with a range of roughly 23 to 79. Patients were allowed to have had prior anti-PD-1, anti-PD-L1 or anti-CTLA-4 therapy, and approximately 40% of the dose-escalation patients had been treated with checkpoint inhibitors.

The trial excluded patients who had a history of autoimmune disease or were on systemic immunosuppression. In every dose cohort, peripheral blood was drawn for TCR sequencing at baseline, cycle 4 day 1, and cycle 7 day 1. The samples were taken from a phase I, first-in-human, multicenter, open-label dose-escalation trial of ivuxolimab. Adults with locally advanced or metastatic melanoma, renal cell, hepatocellular, or head and neck squamous cell carcinoma were enrolled in the trial. CD4+ and CD8+ T cells were sorted separately from peripheral blood before TCR sequencing. Overall study outcomes, separate from this receptor: On average, CD8+ T cells showed more expanded clones than CD4+ T cells after ivuxolimab. At doses of 0.1 to 3.0 mg/kg, clonal expansion of both CD4+ and CD8+ T cells in blood was seen between baseline and week 6. In partial responders in the 0.1-3.0 mg/kg groups, normalized peripheral clonal expansion was found to be among the lowest, especially among CD8+ T cells. Low levels of normalized T-cell clonal expansion were also seen in some patients who did not respond. Antigen specificity was not determined for the clonally expanded peripheral T cells.

This specimen was CD4+ or CD8+ T cells sorted from blood, taken in a trial of the OX40 agonist ivuxolimab. This TCR came from an adult with an advanced solid tumor such as melanoma, head and neck, liver or kidney cancer. The sequence joins TRBV9 to TRBJ2-5, and 10 junction bases match TRBD2. DNA sequence: TGTGCCAGCAGCCATCGACTAGCGGGCCTGCTGGTGACCCAGTACTTC. It specifies CASSHRLAGLLVTQYF.